This TCR beta chain was recorded in a study of somatic mutations in cytotoxic T cells in rheumatoid arthritis. Overall study: Patient blood, which was peripheral blood collected as 30 ml EDTA, was drawn right after diagnosis and before any treatment started. Study results and caveats: Only rheumatoid arthritis patients, not healthy controls, showed CD8+ clonality increasing with age. A significant difference in CD8+ T-cell clonality was not found between rheumatoid arthritis patients and age-matched healthy controls.

This clone occurred a few times. Its antigen is not known. V lost 6 bases, J lost 5 bases, and 6 bases stayed unmatched. The germline V gene encodes CDR1 KGHSH and CDR2 LQKENI. This CDR3 spans 15 amino acids. Original data processing: Patient-derived CD8+ clones with a size above 1% showed rare matches to published virus-specific TCRB sequences. Using immunoSEQ multiplex PCR, the repertoire was profiled, and TCRdb retains in-frame clones only, with some absent. V and J calls and clone size follow that table, whereas D and trimming were derived from the DNA. The sample lists about 18,000 clones; 65% to 70% were seen once.

The sample consisted of CD8+ T cells sorted from blood. The clonotype originates from an adult with rheumatoid arthritis. The V gene is TRBV18, the J gene TRBJ1-6; 8 bases agree with TRBD1. DNA for the CDR3: TGTGCCAGCTCCCCCGGGACAGGAGATAATTCACCCCTCCACTTT. Its translation: CASSPGTGDNSPLHF.